This T cell receptor beta chain was observed in a study of blood T cells in healthy people across ages. Isolated per sample were at least 6 million PBMCs. Germline CDR1 reads SNHLY; CDR2 reads FYNNEI. CDR3 size: 15 residues. V shed 7 bases and J shed 6 bases, with 22 bases lying between them. The use of a sample-barcoded 5' primer and a J-beta primer mix characterized a second PCR of roughly 6 to 11 cycles. Every cDNA molecule bore a tag from a template-switch adaptor containing 12 random nucleotides. TCRdb recomputed calls from the 5' RACE reads with MiXCR, one row per CDR3 protein. This repertoire shows 660,000 or so distinct CDR3 sequences, roughly 58% found once; its top ten account for around 37%. This clonotype was seen repeatedly, ten times or more.

The rearrangement uses TRBV2 and TRBJ2-7; tentative D call: TRBD2 (6 bases). Source material: blood. The clonotype comes from a man in his 60s in good health. The CDR3 protein is CASNTRGRGSLEQYF. In nucleotides, the CDR3 is TGTGCCAGCAATACCCGGGGACGGGGGAGCCTCGAGCAGTACTTC.